This is a list of T cell receptor beta chains from one sample in a study of blood T cells in healthy people across ages. A single record per CDR3 protein comes from TCRdb applying MiXCR to the 5' RACE reads. The sample records about 900,000 distinct CDR3 sequences, 48% being singletons. Sequenced sample: blood. The origin of the receptors is a man younger than 40 in good health. The CDR3 runs from the conserved cysteine through the conserved F or W. The D gene is left open where the match is weak. Only part of the rows carry a size: once, few, many, or a class if the clone is expanded.

abundance	v_gene	d_gene	j_gene	CDR3nt	CDR3aa
NA	TRBV11-1	NA	TRBJ2-5	TGTGCCAGCAGCTTCTACAGGACAGAGACCCAGTACTTC	CASSFYRTETQYF
NA	TRBV20-1	NA	TRBJ2-5	TGCAGTAGGGTCGTAGGGCAAGAGACCCAGTACTTC	CSRVVGQETQYF
NA	TRBV20-1	NA	TRBJ2-7	TGCAGTGCTAGAGCCCCCGGTTACGAGCAGTACTTC	CSARAPGYEQYF
few	TRBV10-3	TRBD1	TRBJ1-4	TGTGCCATCAGTGCGGGACAGGGGGACGAAAAACTGTTTTTT	CAISAGQGDEKLFF
NA	TRBV7-2	TRBD1	TRBJ1-1	TGTGCCAGCAGCCCGGACAGGGTAAACACTGAAGCTTTCTTT	CASSPDRVNTEAFF
NA	TRBV6-6	NA	TRBJ2-5	TGTGCCAGCAGTCCTCCGGAATCTGGAGGGTACAAGCAGTACTTC	CASSPPESGGYKQYF
NA	TRBV3-1	NA	TRBJ1-4	TGTGCCAGCAGCCCTCGATCGACAAGGCCAACTAATGAAAAACTGTTTTTT	CASSPRSTRPTNEKLFF
NA	TRBV5-1	NA	TRBJ2-3	TGCGCCAGCAGGCCAGGGGAGGGCACAGATACGCAGTATTTT	CASRPGEGTDTQYF
few	TRBV4-2	NA	TRBJ2-7	TGTGCCAGCAGCCAAGGAGTTTTCTACGAGCAGTACTTC	CASSQGVFYEQYF
NA	TRBV4-2	TRBD2	TRBJ2-7	TGTGCCAGCAGCCAAGAAGGAAGCGGGGGGGCTTACGAGCAGTACTTC	CASSQEGSGGAYEQYF
few	TRBV27	NA	TRBJ2-7	TGTGCCAGCAGCACCCGGAGGGGAGAGCAGTACTTC	CASSTRRGEQYF
NA	TRBV10-3	NA	TRBJ2-3	TGTGCCATCAGTGAGTCTAGAGGTACTAGCACAGATACGCAGTATTTT	CAISESRGTSTDTQYF
few	TRBV10-3	NA	TRBJ2-1	TGTGCCACGACGGGCAGGTCGGACGGAACCTACAATGAGCAGTTCTTC	CATTGRSDGTYNEQFF
NA	TRBV12-3/TRBV12-4	TRBD1	TRBJ2-1	TGTGCCAGCAGTTCGCCCGGGACAGGGTCATTTATTTCCCCGAGCTCCTACAATGAGCAGTTCTTC	CASSSPGTGSFISPSSYNEQFF
NA	TRBV11-2	TRBD2	TRBJ2-1	TGTGCCAGCAGCTTAGATCCGGCGGGGGAAAGCTCCTACAATGAGCAGTTCTTC	CASSLDPAGESSYNEQFF
few	TRBV3-1	NA	TRBJ1-1	TGTGCCAGCAGCCAGGGGGGGGCCCTTGAAGCTTTCTTT	CASSQGGALEAFF
NA	TRBV20-1	NA	TRBJ2-7	TGCAGTGCTAGGCCGGCCTTGGGCTACGAGCAGTACTTC	CSARPALGYEQYF
NA	TRBV7-9	TRBD2	TRBJ2-5	TGTGCCAGCAGCTCCTACCCGGGACTAGCGGGAGAGACCCAGTACTTC	CASSSYPGLAGETQYF
NA	TRBV3-1	NA	TRBJ2-1	TGTGCCAGCAGCCAACTACTACCGGGGGATGAGCAGTTCTTC	CASSQLLPGDEQFF
many	TRBV7-2	TRBD2	TRBJ2-1	TGTGCCAGCAGCTTAGCAGGGGGACTAGCTGGCAATGAGCAGTTCTTC	CASSLAGGLAGNEQFF
NA	TRBV3-1	NA	TRBJ2-4	TGTGCCAGCAGCCAACGCCAGGGGTTATTGTCCAAAAACATTCAGTACTTC	CASSQRQGLLSKNIQYF
NA	TRBV5-1	NA	TRBJ2-7	TGCGCCAGCAGCACAGGGCACAACTACGAGCAGTACTTC	CASSTGHNYEQYF
few	TRBV11-2	NA	TRBJ2-5	TGTGCCAGCAGCTTAGACGTGACCCTAGCAAAAGAGACCCAGTACTTC	CASSLDVTLAKETQYF
NA	TRBV7-2	NA	TRBJ1-1	TGTGCCAGCAGCTTAGCCACAGGGCCGAACACTGAAGCTTTCTTT	CASSLATGPNTEAFF
NA	TRBV2	NA	TRBJ2-7	TGTGCCAGCAGTGGCGTTCGGGTGGCCGAGCAGTACTTC	CASSGVRVAEQYF
many	TRBV25-1	NA	TRBJ2-1	TGTGCCAGCTTAGGGGTTAATGAGCAGTTCTTC	CASLGVNEQFF
many	TRBV12-3/TRBV12-4	NA	TRBJ2-1	TGTGCCAGCAGCCGAGCCGGGACCGCCTACAATGAGCAGTTCTTC	CASSRAGTAYNEQFF
few	TRBV2	NA	TRBJ2-7	TGTGCCAGCCTCCGGGACTCGAGGCGCTACGAGCAGTACTTC	CASLRDSRRYEQYF
NA	TRBV18	TRBD2	TRBJ2-4	TGTGCCAGCTCACCACCTCGGGGGGATTTAACCAAAAACATTCAGTACTTC	CASSPPRGDLTKNIQYF